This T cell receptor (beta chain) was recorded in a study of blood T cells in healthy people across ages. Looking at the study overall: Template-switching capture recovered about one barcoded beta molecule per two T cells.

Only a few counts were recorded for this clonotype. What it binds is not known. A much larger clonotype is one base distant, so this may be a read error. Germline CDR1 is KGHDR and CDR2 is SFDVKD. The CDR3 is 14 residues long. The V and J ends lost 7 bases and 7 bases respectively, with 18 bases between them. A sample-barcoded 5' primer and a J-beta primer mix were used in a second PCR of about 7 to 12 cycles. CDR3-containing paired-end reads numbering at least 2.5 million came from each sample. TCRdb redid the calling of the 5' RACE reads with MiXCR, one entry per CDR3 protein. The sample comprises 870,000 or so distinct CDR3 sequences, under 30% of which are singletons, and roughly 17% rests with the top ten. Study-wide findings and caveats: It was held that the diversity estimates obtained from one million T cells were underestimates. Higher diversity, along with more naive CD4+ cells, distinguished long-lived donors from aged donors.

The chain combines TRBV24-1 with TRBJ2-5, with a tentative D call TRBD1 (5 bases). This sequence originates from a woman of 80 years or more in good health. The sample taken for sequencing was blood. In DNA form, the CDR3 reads TGTGCCACCAGGGACCGTCGCAGGGAAGGGACCCAGTACTTC. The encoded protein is CATRDRRREGTQYF.